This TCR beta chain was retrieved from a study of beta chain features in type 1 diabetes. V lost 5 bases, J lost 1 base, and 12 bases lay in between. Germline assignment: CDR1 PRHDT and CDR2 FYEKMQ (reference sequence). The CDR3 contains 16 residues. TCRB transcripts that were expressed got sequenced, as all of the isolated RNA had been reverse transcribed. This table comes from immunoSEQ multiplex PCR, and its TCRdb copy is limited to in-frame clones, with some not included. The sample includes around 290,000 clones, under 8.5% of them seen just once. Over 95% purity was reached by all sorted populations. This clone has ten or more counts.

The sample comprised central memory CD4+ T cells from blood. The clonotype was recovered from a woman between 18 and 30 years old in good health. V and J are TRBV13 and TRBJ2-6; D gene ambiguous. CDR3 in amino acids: CASSEARASGANVLTF. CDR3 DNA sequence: TGTGCCAGCAGCGAAGCCAGAGCGTCTGGGGCCAACGTCCTGACTTTC. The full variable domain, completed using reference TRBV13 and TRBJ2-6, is AAGVIQSPRHLIKEKRETATLKCYPIPRHDTVYWYQQGPGQDPQFLISFYEKMQSDKGSIPDRFSAQQFSDYHSELNMSSLELGDSALYFCASSEARASGANVLTFGAGSRLTVL.